This entry lists 30 T cell receptor beta chains sequenced from one sample in a study of blood T cell repertoires in COVID-19. Only in-frame clones appear in the TCRdb table, and some are missing; sequencing was by immunoSEQ multiplex PCR. The data show 300,000 to 500,000 clones, 85% to 90% seen once. The material sequenced was PBMCs or T cells enriched from blood (not recorded which). The receptors originated from a woman in her 30s with acute COVID-19.

The CDR3 protein is CASGLVQVGGTTLGRGYTF. Here the CDR3 DNA reads TGTGCTAGTGGTTTGGTACAGGTTGGAGGGACGACTTTAGGACGTGGCTACACCTTC. The chain is built from TRBV12-5 and TRBJ1-2, with D maybe TRBD1 (5 bases). CDR1 and CDR2 (germline): LGHNT, FRNRAP. Trimming left V 0 bases short and J 7 bases short, with 27 bases between. This CDR3 contains 19 residues.

The V and J genes are TRBV7-9 and TRBJ2-2; D uncertain. Germline V gene lookup returns CDR1 SEHNR and CDR2 FQNEAQ (reference sequence). V gave up 5 bases and J gave up 5 bases, with 9 bases separating them. The CDR3 runs 13 residues. The CDR3 spells CASSALRTGELFF. CDR3 sequence (DNA): TGTGCCAGCAGCGCACTTCGGACCGGGGAGCTGTTTTTT.

The rearrangement links TRBV18 to TRBJ2-3, with TRBD2 matching over 9 bases. The CDR3 consists of 15 residues. J gave up 6 bases and V 5 bases, and 9 bases lay outside the gene matches. From germline, CDR1 is KGHSH and CDR2 LQKENI. This CDR3 reads CASSFVSGGADTQYF. DNA for the CDR3: TGTGCCAGCTCATTTGTTAGCGGGGGTGCCGATACGCAGTATTTT.

The rearrangement uses TRBV2 and TRBJ2-7, with D possibly matching TRBD1 (6 bases). Germline assignment: CDR1 SNHLY and CDR2 FYNNEI. V was pared by 3 bases and J by 10 bases, with 25 bases between. The CDR3 loop spans 16 amino acids. The CDR3 loop reads CASSDGQGRVGTEQYF. The CDR3, as DNA: TGTGCCAGCAGTGACGGTCAGGGGAGAGTCGGGACGGAACAGTACTTC.

This clone has more than one count but fewer than ten. The chain carries TRBV18 and TRBJ2-2; TRBD2 agrees at 7 bases. Germline V gives CDR1 KGHSH, CDR2 LQKENI. The CDR3 extends over 15 amino acids. V was pared by 3 bases and J by 3 bases, with 4 bases of the junction left unmatched. The chain's CDR3 is CASSPSRGDTGELFF. The CDR3 DNA reads TGTGCCAGCTCACCCTCCCGGGGGGACACCGGGGAGCTGTTTTTT.

The chain joins TRBV23-1 to TRBJ1-5, with 7 bases fitting TRBD1. TRBV23-1 is an open reading frame, and its role is uncertain. The CDR3 runs to 13 residues. With 3 bases clipped from V and 6 bases from J, the junction kept 2 bases outside the gene matches. CDR3 in DNA: TGCGCCAGCAGTCAGTACAGGGGTCAGCCCCAGCATTTT. Its translation is CASSQYRGQPQHF.

The rearrangement uses TRBV19 and TRBJ1-1; no reliable D call. The CDR3 covers 16 residues. The germline V gene encodes CDR1 LNHDA and CDR2 SQIVND (reference sequence). The V end was cut by 8 bases, the J end by 1 base, with 20 bases between. CDR3 nucleotide sequence: TGTGCCAGTTTCTCCGCAGGACTAGAGGGGAACACTGAAGCTTTCTTT. This translates into CASFSAGLEGNTEAFF.

This clone appeared once. The rearrangement links TRBV2 to TRBJ1-4; D remains unclear. The CDR3 is made up of 15 amino acids. With 6 bases removed from V and 4 bases from J, the gap between germline ends came to 15 bases. Per germline, CDR1 SNHLY and CDR2 FYNNEI. The CDR3 DNA is TGTGCCAGCAGCAAAAACCGGGAGAATAATGAAAAACTGTTTTTT. This sequence encodes CASSKNRENNEKLFF. Full variable domain (rest looked up from reference TRBV2 and TRBJ1-4): EPEVTQTPSHQVTQMGQEVILRCVPISNHLYFYWYRQILGQKVEFLVSFYNNEISEKSEIFDDQFSVERPDGSNFTLKIRSTKLEDSAMYFCASSKNRENNEKLFFGSGTQLSVL.

The gene calls are TRBV5-1 and TRBJ1-2; 10 bases are a match to TRBD1. The CDR3 sequence is 14 residues long. The V segment lost 3 bases and the J segment 1 base; nucleotides outside the gene matches: 0. Germline CDR1 is SGHRS and CDR2 is YFSETQ. The CDR3 region has the DNA TGCGCCAGCAGCTGGACAGGGGGTAACTATGGCTACACCTTC. The encoded protein is CASSWTGGNYGYTF.

The rearrangement uses TRBV30 and TRBJ1-6; 7 bases are a match to TRBD1. CDR3 length equals 16 residues. The ends lost 2 bases at V and 4 bases at J; junction bases unmatched: 8. CDR1 is GTSNPN and CDR2 is SVGIG in the germline V gene (reference sequence). The CDR3 DNA is TGTGCCTGGAGTAGACCCCAGGGGGGTTATAATTCACCCCTCCACTTT. Its translation is CAWSRPQGGYNSPLHF.

The chain uses TRBV5-4 and TRBJ2-1; 9 nucleotides line up with TRBD2. The germline V gene encodes CDR1 SGHNT and CDR2 YYREEE (reference sequence). The CDR3 is 15 amino acids. Trimming took 0 bases from V and 4 from J; bases not matched to a gene: 2. The CDR3 coding sequence is TGTGCCAGCAGCTTGGAAGCGGGGGGATACAATGAGCAGTTCTTC. This encodes CASSLEAGGYNEQFF.

CDR3: CASKMTGGYTF. CDR3 nucleotides: TGCGCCAGCAAAATGACGGGTGGCTACACCTTC. This rearrangement joins TRBV5-1 to TRBJ1-2; D is undetermined. This CDR3 comprises 11 residues. Deletions cut 6 bases from V and 7 bases from J, with 10 bases between. Germline V gene data show CDR1 as SGHRS and CDR2 as YFSETQ.

About this clone: The sample has other DNA sequences that encode this CDR3 too. The genes are TRBV4-2 and TRBJ2-7; TRBD1 might be the D (5 bases). Germline-derived CDR1 and CDR2 are LGHNA and YNFKEQ. CDR3 length: 13 amino acids. V was clipped by 3 bases and J by 3 bases, with 9 bases between them. The DNA for the CDR3 is TGTGCCAGCAGCCACCGGCAGGGCTACGAGCAGTACTTC. Translating gives CASSHRQGYEQYF.

The chain links TRBV6-4 to TRBJ2-3; TRBD2 matches at 11 bases. This CDR3 region has 15 residues. V was pared by 6 bases and J by 4 bases, with 6 bases of the junction left unmatched. The germline CDR1 and CDR2 sequences are MRHNA and SNTAGT. The CDR3 nucleotides are TGTGCCAGCAGCGTTGGACTAGCGGGTTCAGATACGCAGTATTTT. As protein: CASSVGLAGSDTQYF.

The chain has TRBV30 and TRBJ1-1, with D perhaps matching TRBD1 (5 bases). Germline lookup yields CDR1 GTSNPN and CDR2 SVGIG (reference sequence). The V gene lost 0 bases and the J gene lost 4 bases, with 12 bases spanning the gap. CDR3 length: 14 amino acids. CDR3 protein: CAWSVGRGSTEAFF. DNA for the CDR3: TGTGCCTGGAGTGTTGGTAGGGGCAGCACTGAAGCTTTCTTT.

The chain combines TRBV30 with TRBJ1-2; unclear D gene. Germline values: CDR1 GTSNPN, CDR2 SVGIG (reference sequence). This CDR3 has 14 amino acids. V lost 4 bases to trimming and J lost 3 bases, with 15 bases between them. The CDR3 region is CAWKGSGLYYGYTF. Written as DNA, the CDR3 is TGTGCCTGGAAAGGAAGTGGACTCTACTATGGCTACACCTTC.

This clone was counted a few times. V gene TRBV10-3 combines with J gene TRBJ2-7; 7 bases agree with TRBD1. The CDR3 is 15 residues long. Germline V gene lookup returns CDR1 ENHRY and CDR2 SYGVKD. V lost 10 bases and J lost 2; bases outside the gene matches: 14. The DNA of the CDR3 is TGTGCCACCACCCTTCCAGACAGGGACCCCTACGAGCAGTACTTC. This translates into CATTLPDRDPYEQYF.

The table lists this clone with a count of one. The chain links TRBV7-9 to TRBJ1-1; 9 bases fit TRBD1. The germline CDR1 and CDR2 sequences are SEHNR and FQNEAQ (reference sequence). This CDR3 region has 15 residues. The J segment lost 2 bases and the V segment lost 3 bases, leaving 4 bases of the junction unmatched. CDR3 sequence reads: CASSFTGGRNTEAFF. The CDR3 nucleotides are TGTGCCAGCAGCTTTACAGGGGGCCGCAACACTGAAGCTTTCTTT.

V and J are TRBV19 and TRBJ1-5; TRBD1 matches 8 bases. Germline CDR1 reads LNHDA; CDR2 reads SQIVND (reference sequence). The CDR3 extends over 17 amino acids. Trimming at V came to 5 bases and at J to 1 base, leaving 10 bases not matched to a gene. CDR3 nucleotides: TGTGCCAGTAGTCCGGGACAGGCTCGGCCCAGCAATCAGCCCCAGCATTTT. It specifies CASSPGQARPSNQPQHF.

This clone showed up just a few times. The V gene is TRBV14, the J gene TRBJ2-4, with D possibly being TRBD1 (6 bases). Germline CDR1 is SGHDN and CDR2 is FVKESK. The length of the CDR3 is 16 residues. Trimming left V 4 bases short and J 8 bases short, with 21 bases between. The CDR3 DNA is TGTGCCAGCAGCCCGGACAGCGTCCCTCATTGGGACATTCAGTACTTC. As protein: CASSPDSVPHWDIQYF.

The chain carries TRBV7-9 and TRBJ2-1, with 9 bases identical to TRBD2. Unmatched junction bases numbered 12, after V lost 2 bases and J lost 7 bases. From germline, CDR1 is SEHNR and CDR2 FQNEAQ (reference sequence). The CDR3 contains 17 residues. CDR3 region: CASSLYNGGGAANEQFF. Here the CDR3 DNA reads TGTGCCAGCAGCTTATATAACGGCGGGGGGGCGGCAAATGAGCAGTTCTTC.

The rearrangement joins TRBV10-3 to TRBJ1-1; D gene ambiguous. Germline loops: CDR1 ENHRY, CDR2 SYGVKD. The CDR3 consists of 15 residues. The V and J ends lost 0 bases and 1 base respectively, with 9 bases between them. The CDR3 DNA sequence: TGTGCCATCAGTGAGTCTGCACAGCCGAACACTGAAGCTTTCTTT. This codes for CAISESAQPNTEAFF.

The rearrangement uses TRBV29-1 and TRBJ1-1, with no clear D. The V end lost 4 bases, the J end lost 2 bases, and 8 bases lay between the germline ends. In germline, CDR1 is SQVTM, CDR2 ANQGSEA. The CDR3 runs 12 residues. Here the CDR3 reads CSVVWSNTEAFF. The DNA of the CDR3 is TGCAGCGTTGTATGGAGTAACACTGAAGCTTTCTTT.

J is TRBJ2-7 and V is TRBV21-1; the D segment call TRBD2 is taken from the table without a DNA check. TRBV21-1 is a pseudogene segment. The length of the CDR3 is 13 residues. The CDR3 DNA reads as TGTGCCAGCAGCACCATAGATCCCTACGAGCAGTACTTC. Residues: CASSTIDPYEQYF.

The CDR3 here is CASSPPGRGTNEKLFF. CDR3 DNA: TGTGCCAGCAGCCCCCCGGGCCGGGGGACTAATGAAAAACTGTTTTTT. This chain links TRBV11-2 with TRBJ1-4, with D maybe TRBD1 (5 bases). Trimming removed 5 bases from V and 2 bases from J, with 15 bases in between. CDR1 is SGHAT and CDR2 is FQNNGV in the germline V gene. There are 16 residues in the CDR3.

V and J are TRBV7-2 and TRBJ1-6; possible D gene TRBD1, 5 bases. CDR1 SGHTA and CDR2 FQGNSA come from the germline V gene. V was trimmed by 3 bases and J by 7 bases, leaving 13 bases between them. The CDR3 runs 15 residues. The CDR3 region has the DNA TGTGCCAGCAGCTTGTCACAGGCGGGGAATTCACCCCTCCACTTT. This encodes CASSLSQAGNSPLHF. Looking up the rest from reference TRBV7-2 and TRBJ1-6 gives the full variable domain: GAGVSQSPSNKVTEKGKDVELRCDPISGHTALYWYRQSLGQGLEFLIYFQGNSAPDKSGLPSDRFSAERTGGSVSTLTIQRTQQEDSAVYLCASSLSQAGNSPLHFGNGTRLTVT.

This rearrangement joins TRBV3-1 (or the pseudogene TRBV3-2) to TRBJ2-7, with a weak D call TRBD2 (7 bases). CDR1 is LGHDT, CDR2 YNNKEL, per germline (reference sequence). V was pared by 5 bases and J by 3 bases, with 11 bases between. The CDR3 sequence is 13 residues long. The CDR3 spells CASSRGEGYEQYF. For the CDR3, the DNA is TGTGCCAGCAGCAGGGGGGAGGGCTACGAGCAGTACTTC.

This clone has just one count. This chain connects TRBV4-1 to TRBJ1-1, with 8 bases lining up with TRBD1. With V trimmed by 4 bases and J by 4 bases, 8 bases remained unmatched. The CDR3 sequence is 15 residues long. Germline lookup yields CDR1 MGHRA and CDR2 YSYEKL. The CDR3 here is CASSPGQGGFTEAFF. The DNA for the CDR3 is TGCGCCAGCAGCCCCGGACAGGGTGGATTCACTGAAGCTTTCTTT.

This clone was recorded only once. The genes are TRBV5-1 and TRBJ1-1, with 10 bases identical to TRBD1. Losses at the gene ends were 6 bases for V and 1 base for J; bases not matched to a gene: 6. Germline V gives CDR1 SGHRS, CDR2 YFSETQ. The CDR3 contains 15 residues. DNA for the CDR3: TGCGCCAGCAACCCGGACAGGGGGGCGAACACTGAAGCTTTCTTT. Translated, it gives CASNPDRGANTEAFF.

V and J are TRBV19 and TRBJ1-5; D is unclear. Germline CDR1 and CDR2: LNHDA and SQIVND (reference sequence). This CDR3 spans 15 amino acids. Trimming shortened V by 4 bases and J by 4 bases, and 14 bases separated the two germline ends. CDR3 bases: TGTGCCAGTAGTAGGGTTCTCGGGTATAATCAGCCCCAGCATTTT. It encodes CASSRVLGYNQPQHF.